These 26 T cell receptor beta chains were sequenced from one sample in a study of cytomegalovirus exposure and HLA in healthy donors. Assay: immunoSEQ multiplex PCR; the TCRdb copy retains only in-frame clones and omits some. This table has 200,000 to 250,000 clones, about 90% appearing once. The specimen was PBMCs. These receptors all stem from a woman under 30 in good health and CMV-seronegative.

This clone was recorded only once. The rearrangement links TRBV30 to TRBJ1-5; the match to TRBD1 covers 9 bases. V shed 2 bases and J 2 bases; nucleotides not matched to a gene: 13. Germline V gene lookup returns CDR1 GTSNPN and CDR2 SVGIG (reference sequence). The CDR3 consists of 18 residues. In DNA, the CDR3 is TGTGCCTGGAGTATCGGACAGGGGAGGTGGAGGGGCAATCAGCCCCAGCATTTT. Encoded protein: CAWSIGQGRWRGNQPQHF.

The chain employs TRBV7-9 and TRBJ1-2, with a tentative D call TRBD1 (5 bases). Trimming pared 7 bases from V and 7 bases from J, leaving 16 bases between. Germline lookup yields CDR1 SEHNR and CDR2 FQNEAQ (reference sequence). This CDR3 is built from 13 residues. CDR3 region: CASNPGGKGGYTF. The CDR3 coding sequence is TGTGCCAGCAACCCGGGGGGGAAGGGTGGCTACACCTTC. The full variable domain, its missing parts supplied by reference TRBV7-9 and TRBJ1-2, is DTGVSQNPRHKITKRGQNVTFRCDPISEHNRLYWYRQTLGQGPEFLTYFQNEAQLEKSRLLSDRFSAERPKGSFSTLEIQRTEQGDSAMYLCASNPGGKGGYTFGSGTRLTVV.

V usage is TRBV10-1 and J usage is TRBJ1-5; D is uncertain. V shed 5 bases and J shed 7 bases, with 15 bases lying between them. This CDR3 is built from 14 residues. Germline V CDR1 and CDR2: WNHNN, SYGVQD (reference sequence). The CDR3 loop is CASSPRTGQQPQHF. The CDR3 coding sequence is TGCGCCAGCAGTCCTAGGACTGGTCAACAGCCCCAGCATTTT.

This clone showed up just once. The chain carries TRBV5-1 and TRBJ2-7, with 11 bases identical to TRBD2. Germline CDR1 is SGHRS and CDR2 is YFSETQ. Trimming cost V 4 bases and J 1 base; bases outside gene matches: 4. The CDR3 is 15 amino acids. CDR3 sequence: CASSISGRGSYEQYF. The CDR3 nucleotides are TGCGCCAGCAGCATTAGCGGGAGGGGGTCCTACGAGCAGTACTTC.

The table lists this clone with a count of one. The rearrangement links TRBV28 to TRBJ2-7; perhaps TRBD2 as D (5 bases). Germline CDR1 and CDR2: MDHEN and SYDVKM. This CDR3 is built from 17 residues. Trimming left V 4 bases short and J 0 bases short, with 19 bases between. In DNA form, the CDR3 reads TGTGCCAGCAGTTACCACCTCTACGACTATCTCTCCTACGAGCAGTACTTC. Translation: CASSYHLYDYLSYEQYF. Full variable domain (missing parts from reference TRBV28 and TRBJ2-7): DVKVTQSSRYLVKRTGEKVFLECVQDMDHENMFWYRQDPGLGLRLIYFSYDVKMKEKGDIPEGYSVSREKKERFSLILESASTNQTSMYLCASSYHLYDYLSYEQYFGPGTRLTVT.

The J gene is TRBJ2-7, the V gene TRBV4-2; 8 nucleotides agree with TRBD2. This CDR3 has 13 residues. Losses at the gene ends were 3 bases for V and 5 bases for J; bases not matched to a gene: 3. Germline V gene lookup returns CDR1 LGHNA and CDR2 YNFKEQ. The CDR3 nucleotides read TGTGCCAGCAGCCAGGCGGGAGGCCACGAGCAGTACTTC. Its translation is CASSQAGGHEQYF.

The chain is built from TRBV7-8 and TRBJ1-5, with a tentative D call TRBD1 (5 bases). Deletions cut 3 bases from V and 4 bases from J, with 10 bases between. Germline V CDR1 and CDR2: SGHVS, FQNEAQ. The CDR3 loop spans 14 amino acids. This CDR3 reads CASSLDTLNQPQHF. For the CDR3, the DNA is TGTGCCAGCAGCTTGGACACGTTAAATCAGCCCCAGCATTTT.

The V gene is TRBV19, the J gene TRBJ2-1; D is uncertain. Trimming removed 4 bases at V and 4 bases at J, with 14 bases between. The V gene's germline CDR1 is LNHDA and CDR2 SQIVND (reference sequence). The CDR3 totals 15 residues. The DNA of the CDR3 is TGTGCCAGTAGTACAACGATGGGCTCTTACAATGAGCAGTTCTTC. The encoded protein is CASSTTMGSYNEQFF.

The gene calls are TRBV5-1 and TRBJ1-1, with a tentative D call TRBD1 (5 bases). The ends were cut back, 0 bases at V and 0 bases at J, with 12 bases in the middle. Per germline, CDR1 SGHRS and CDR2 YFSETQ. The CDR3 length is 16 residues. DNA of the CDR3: TGCGCCAGCAGCTTGGAGTATGGGGGGGTGAACACTGAAGCTTTCTTT. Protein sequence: CASSLEYGGVNTEAFF.

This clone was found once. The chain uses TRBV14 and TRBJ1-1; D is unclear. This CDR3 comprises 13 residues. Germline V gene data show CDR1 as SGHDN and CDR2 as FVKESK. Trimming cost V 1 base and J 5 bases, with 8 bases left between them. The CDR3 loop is CASSQVRGTEAFF. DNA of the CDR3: TGTGCCAGCAGCCAAGTACGGGGTACTGAAGCTTTCTTT.

The CDR3 is CATVSAAYEQYF. The CDR3 DNA is TGTGCCACCGTTAGCGCAGCCTACGAGCAGTACTTC. J is TRBJ2-7 and V is TRBV19; TRBD2 is a possible D gene (5 bases). The CDR3 sequence is 12 residues long. The germline gives CDR1 LNHDA, CDR2 SQIVND (reference sequence). The V and J ends lost 10 bases and 2 bases respectively, with 12 bases between them.

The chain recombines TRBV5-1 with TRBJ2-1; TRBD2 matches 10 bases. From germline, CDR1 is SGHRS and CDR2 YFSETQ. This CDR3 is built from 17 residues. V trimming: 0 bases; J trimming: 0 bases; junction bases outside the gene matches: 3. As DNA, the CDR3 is TGCGCCAGCAGCTTGGGGGGGACTAGCGACTCCTACAATGAGCAGTTCTTC. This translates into CASSLGGTSDSYNEQFF. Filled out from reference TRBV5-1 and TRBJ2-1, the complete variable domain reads KAGVTQTPRYLIKTRGQQVTLSCSPISGHRSVSWYQQTPGQGLQFLFEYFSETQRNKGNFPGRFSGRQFSNSRSEMNVSTLELGDSALYLCASSLGGTSDSYNEQFFGPGTRLTVL.

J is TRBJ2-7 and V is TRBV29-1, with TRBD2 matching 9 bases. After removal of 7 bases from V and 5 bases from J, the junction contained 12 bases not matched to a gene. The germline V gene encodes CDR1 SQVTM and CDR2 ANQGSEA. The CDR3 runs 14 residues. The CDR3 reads CSAGGREGLNEQYF. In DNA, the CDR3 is TGCAGCGCAGGGGGGCGGGAGGGCCTTAACGAGCAGTACTTC.

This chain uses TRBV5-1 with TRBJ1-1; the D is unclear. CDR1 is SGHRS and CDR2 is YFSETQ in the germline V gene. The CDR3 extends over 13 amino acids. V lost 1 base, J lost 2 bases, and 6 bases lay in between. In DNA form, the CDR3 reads TGCGCCAGCAGCTTGATACACAACACTGAAGCTTTCTTT. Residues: CASSLIHNTEAFF.

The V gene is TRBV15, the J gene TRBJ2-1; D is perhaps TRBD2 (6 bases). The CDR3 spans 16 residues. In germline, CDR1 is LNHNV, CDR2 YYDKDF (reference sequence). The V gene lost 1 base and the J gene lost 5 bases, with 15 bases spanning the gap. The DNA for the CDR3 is TGTGCCACCAGCAGAGGATTAGCGGTGAATAACAATGAGCAGTTCTTC. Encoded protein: CATSRGLAVNNNEQFF.

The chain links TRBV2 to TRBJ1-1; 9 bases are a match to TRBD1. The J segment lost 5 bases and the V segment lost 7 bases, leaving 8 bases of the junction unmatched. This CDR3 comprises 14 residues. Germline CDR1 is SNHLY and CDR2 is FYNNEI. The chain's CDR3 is CASIGTGIETEAFF. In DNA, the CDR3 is TGTGCCAGCATAGGGACAGGGATAGAAACTGAAGCTTTCTTT.

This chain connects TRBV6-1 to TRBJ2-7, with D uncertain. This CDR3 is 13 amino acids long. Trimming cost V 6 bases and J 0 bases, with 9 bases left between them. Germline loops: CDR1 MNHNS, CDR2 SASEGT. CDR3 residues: CASRLQSSYEQYF. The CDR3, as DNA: TGTGCCAGCAGATTACAGAGCTCCTACGAGCAGTACTTC.

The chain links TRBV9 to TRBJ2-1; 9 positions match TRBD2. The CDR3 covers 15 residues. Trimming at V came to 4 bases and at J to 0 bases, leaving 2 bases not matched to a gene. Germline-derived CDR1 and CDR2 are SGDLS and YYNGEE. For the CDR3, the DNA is TGTGCCAGCAGCTATAGCGGGAGCTCCTACAATGAGCAGTTCTTC. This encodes CASSYSGSSYNEQFF.

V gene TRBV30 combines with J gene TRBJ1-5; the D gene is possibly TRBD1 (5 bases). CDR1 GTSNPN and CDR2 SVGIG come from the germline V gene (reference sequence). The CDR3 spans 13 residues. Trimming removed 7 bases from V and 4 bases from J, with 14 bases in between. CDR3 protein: CALADSFNQPQHF. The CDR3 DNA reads TGTGCCTTAGCAGACAGCTTTAATCAGCCCCAGCATTTT.

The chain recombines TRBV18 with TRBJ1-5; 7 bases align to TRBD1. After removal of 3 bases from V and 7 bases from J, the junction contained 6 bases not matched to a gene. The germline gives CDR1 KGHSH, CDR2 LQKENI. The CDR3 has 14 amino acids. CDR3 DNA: TGTGCCAGCTCACCGCGGGACAGTGGGCAGCCCCAGCATTTT. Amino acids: CASSPRDSGQPQHF.

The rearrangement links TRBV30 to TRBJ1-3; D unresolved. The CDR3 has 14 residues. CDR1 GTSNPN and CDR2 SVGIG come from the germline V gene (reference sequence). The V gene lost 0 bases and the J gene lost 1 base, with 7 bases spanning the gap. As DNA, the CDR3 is TGTGCCTGGAGTGTAGCTTTGTCTGGAAACACCATATATTTT. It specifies CAWSVALSGNTIYF.

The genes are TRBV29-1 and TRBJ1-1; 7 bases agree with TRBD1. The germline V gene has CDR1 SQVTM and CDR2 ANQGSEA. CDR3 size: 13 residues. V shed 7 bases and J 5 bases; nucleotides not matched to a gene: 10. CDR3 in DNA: TGCAGCGGGTCGGAGGGGGCGAGAACTGAAGCTTTCTTT. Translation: CSGSEGARTEAFF.

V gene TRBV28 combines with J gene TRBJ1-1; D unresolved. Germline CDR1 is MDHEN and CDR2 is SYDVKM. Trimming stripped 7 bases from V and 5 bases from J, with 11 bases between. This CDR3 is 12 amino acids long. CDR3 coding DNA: TGTGCCAGCACCGTTGGGCATACTGAAGCTTTCTTT. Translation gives CASTVGHTEAFF.

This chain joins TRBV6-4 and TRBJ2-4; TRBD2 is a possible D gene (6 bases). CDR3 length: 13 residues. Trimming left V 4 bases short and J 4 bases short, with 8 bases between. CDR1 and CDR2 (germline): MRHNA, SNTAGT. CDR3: CASSAGEKNIQYF. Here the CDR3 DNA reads TGTGCCAGCAGTGCGGGAGAGAAAAACATTCAGTACTTC.

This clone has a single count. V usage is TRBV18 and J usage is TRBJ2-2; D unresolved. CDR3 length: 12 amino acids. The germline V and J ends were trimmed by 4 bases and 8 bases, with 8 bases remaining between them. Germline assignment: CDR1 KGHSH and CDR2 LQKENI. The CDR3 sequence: CASSQRMGELFF. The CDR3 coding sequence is TGTGCCAGCTCACAGAGGATGGGGGAGCTGTTTTTT.

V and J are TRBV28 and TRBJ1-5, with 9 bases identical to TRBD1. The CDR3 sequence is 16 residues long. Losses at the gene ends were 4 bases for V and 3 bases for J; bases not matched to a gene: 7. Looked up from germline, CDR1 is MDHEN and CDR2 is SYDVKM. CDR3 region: CASSSLDRGINQPQHF. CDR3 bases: TGTGCCAGCAGTTCACTTGACAGGGGGATCAATCAGCCCCAGCATTTT.